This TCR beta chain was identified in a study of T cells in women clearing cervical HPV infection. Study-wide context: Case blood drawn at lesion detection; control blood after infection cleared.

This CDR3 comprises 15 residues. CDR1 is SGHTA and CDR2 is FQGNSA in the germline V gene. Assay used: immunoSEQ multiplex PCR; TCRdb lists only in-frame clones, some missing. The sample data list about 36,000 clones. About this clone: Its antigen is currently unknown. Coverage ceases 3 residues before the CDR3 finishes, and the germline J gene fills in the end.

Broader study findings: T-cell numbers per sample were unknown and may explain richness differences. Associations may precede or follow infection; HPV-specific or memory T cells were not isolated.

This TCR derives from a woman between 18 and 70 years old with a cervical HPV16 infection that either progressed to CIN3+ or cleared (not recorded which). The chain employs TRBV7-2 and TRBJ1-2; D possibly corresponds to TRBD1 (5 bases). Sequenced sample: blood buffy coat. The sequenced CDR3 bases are TGTGCCAGCAGCTCCAAGGCCCGCCAGGGAGATACC. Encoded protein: CASSSKARQGDT. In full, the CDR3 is CASSSKARQGDTYTF.